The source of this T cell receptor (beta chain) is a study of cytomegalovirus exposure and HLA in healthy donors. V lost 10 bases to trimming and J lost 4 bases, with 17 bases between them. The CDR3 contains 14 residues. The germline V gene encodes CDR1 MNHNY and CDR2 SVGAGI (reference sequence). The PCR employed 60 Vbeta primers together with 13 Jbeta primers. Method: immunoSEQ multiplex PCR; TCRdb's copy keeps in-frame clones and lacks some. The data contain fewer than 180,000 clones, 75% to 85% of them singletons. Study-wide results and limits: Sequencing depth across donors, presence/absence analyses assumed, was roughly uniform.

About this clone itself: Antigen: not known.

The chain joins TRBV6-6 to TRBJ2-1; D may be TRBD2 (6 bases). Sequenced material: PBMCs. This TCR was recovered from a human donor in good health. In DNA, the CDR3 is TGTGCCACCAGACTAGATTCTAGGTACAATGAGCAGTTCTTC. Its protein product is CATRLDSRYNEQFF.